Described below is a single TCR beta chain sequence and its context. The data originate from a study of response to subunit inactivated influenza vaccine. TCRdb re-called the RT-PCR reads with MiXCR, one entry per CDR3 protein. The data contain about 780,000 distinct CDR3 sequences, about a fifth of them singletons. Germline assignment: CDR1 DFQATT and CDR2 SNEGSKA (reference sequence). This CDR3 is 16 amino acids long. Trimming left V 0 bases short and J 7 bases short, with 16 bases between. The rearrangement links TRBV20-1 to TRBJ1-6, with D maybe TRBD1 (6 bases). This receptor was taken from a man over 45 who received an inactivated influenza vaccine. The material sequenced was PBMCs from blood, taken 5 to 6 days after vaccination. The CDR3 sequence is CSARDGARGENSPLHF. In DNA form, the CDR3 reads TGCAGTGCTAGAGATGGGGCCAGGGGCGAAAATTCACCCCTCCACTTT.